This T cell receptor beta chain was found in a study of yellow fever vaccine responses in identical twins. Study-level results: In identical twins, vaccine T cell responses appeared partly shared and partly individual.

CDR3 size: 14 residues. Germline V gives CDR1 SQVTM, CDR2 ANQGSEA. Trimming took 2 bases from V and 4 from J, leaving 12 bases between them. The sample holds a few counts of this clonotype. Antigen specificity is unknown. TCRdb ran MiXCR on the RT-PCR reads and lists one entry per CDR3 protein. The sample lists some 4,700 distinct CDR3 sequences, under 90% occurring once. The sample consisted of T cells from blood (PBMCs), unsorted or a sorted subset (not recorded which), taken before or after yellow fever vaccination (not recorded which). The chain joins TRBV29-1 to TRBJ1-5; D remains unclear. The receptor comes from a woman in her late teens or twenties who received the yellow fever vaccine. CDR3: CSVEWARLNQPQHF. The CDR3 DNA is TGCAGCGTTGAATGGGCCCGACTGAATCAGCCCCAGCATTTT.